This TCR beta chain emerged from a study of T cell responses to AZD1222 COVID-19 vaccine. Only in-frame clones appear in the TCRdb table, and some are missing; sequencing was by immunoSEQ multiplex PCR. The table has about 100,000 clones, approximately 90% seen once. The length of the CDR3 is 16 residues. V gave up 1 base and J gave up 7 bases, with 14 bases separating them. Germline V gene sequence: CDR1 MDHEN, CDR2 SYDVKM. The chain joins TRBV28 to TRBJ1-6; D perhaps matches TRBD1 (5 bases). The sequencing used peripheral blood, collected on day 0 of AZD1222 vaccination. The sequence was collected from an adult in good health. CDR3 nucleotide sequence: TGTGCCAGCAGTTTATACCCAACAGGAGTGAATTCACCCCTCCACTTT. Translated, it gives CASSLYPTGVNSPLHF.